Below are 19 T cell receptor beta chains sequenced from a single sample in a study of blood T cell repertoires in COVID-19. Here immunoSEQ multiplex PCR was the method, and the copy in TCRdb shows in-frame clones only, minus some. The sample records over 100,000 clones, around 90% being singletons. Input material: peripheral blood. The receptors derive from a human donor in a cohort sampled during active COVID-19.

This sequence joins TRBV5-1 and TRBJ1-5, with unresolved D. Germline V gene sequence: CDR1 SGHRS, CDR2 YFSETQ. The CDR3 contains 16 residues. With 0 bases removed from V and 1 base from J, the gap between germline ends came to 11 bases. The CDR3 loop is CASSLDSPGSNQPQHF. DNA for the CDR3: TGCGCCAGCAGCTTGGACTCGCCGGGGAGCAATCAGCCCCAGCATTTT.

This chain links TRBV5-4 with TRBJ2-7, with no clear D. This CDR3 has 12 amino acids. Germline V lookup: CDR1 SGHNT, CDR2 YYREEE (reference sequence). V was cut by 0 bases and J by 3 bases, with 4 bases left in between. CDR3 sequence reads: CASSLDNYEQYF. DNA for the CDR3: TGTGCCAGCAGCTTGGATAACTACGAGCAGTACTTC.

The V gene is TRBV3-1 (or the pseudogene TRBV3-2), the J gene TRBJ1-5; D is unclear. This CDR3 spans 14 amino acids. Germline CDR1 and CDR2: LGHDT and YNNKEL (reference sequence). Deletions cut 1 base from V and 3 bases from J, with 7 bases between. DNA of the CDR3: TGTGCCAGCAGCCAAGGGGAGTCCAATCAGCCCCAGCATTTT. Its translation is CASSQGESNQPQHF.

The rearrangement uses TRBV12-3 or TRBV12-4 and TRBJ1-2; TRBD1 matches 9 bases. CDR3 length: 13 amino acids. V was clipped by 4 bases and J by 6 bases; unmatched bases: 3. The CDR3 reads CASSSQGANGYTF. The CDR3 DNA is TGTGCCAGCAGTTCACAGGGGGCCAATGGCTACACCTTC.

The V gene is TRBV5-8, the J gene TRBJ1-3, with a tentative D call TRBD1 (6 bases). This CDR3 spans 16 amino acids. V was trimmed by 3 bases and J by 3 bases, leaving 16 bases between them. CDR1 SGHTS and CDR2 YDEGEE come from the germline V gene. The CDR3 loop reads CASSWVTGKGGNTIYF. As DNA, the CDR3 is TGTGCCAGCAGCTGGGTAACAGGGAAAGGTGGAAACACCATATATTTT.

V usage is TRBV27 and J usage is TRBJ1-2, with a possible D match to TRBD1 (5 bases). CDR1 MNHEY and CDR2 SMNVEV come from the germline V gene (reference sequence). The CDR3 consists of 13 residues. V lost 2 bases, J lost 4 bases, and 8 bases lay in between. CDR3 residues: CASSLQGGYGYTF. CDR3 bases: TGTGCCAGCAGTTTACAGGGCGGCTATGGCTACACCTTC.

CDR3 DNA sequence: TGTGCCAGCAGCTTAGGCAGGGGGATGAACACTGAAGCTTTCTTT. Its protein product is CASSLGRGMNTEAFF. The J gene is TRBJ1-1, the V gene TRBV7-6; 7 bases line up with TRBD1. Per the germline V gene, CDR1 is SGHVS and CDR2 is FNYEAQ. The length of the CDR3 is 15 residues. Trimming took 1 base from V and 0 from J; bases not matched to a gene: 2.

V and J are TRBV24-1 and TRBJ2-3; D is possibly TRBD2 (6 bases). Germline V gives CDR1 KGHDR, CDR2 SFDVKD. Trimming pared 3 bases from V and 4 bases from J, leaving 19 bases between. There are 17 residues in the CDR3. The chain's CDR3 is CATSDPTPTGVADTQYF. Here the CDR3 DNA reads TGTGCCACCAGTGATCCAACCCCGACGGGGGTGGCAGATACGCAGTATTTT.

The V gene is TRBV5-1, the J gene TRBJ1-1; possibly TRBD1 for D (6 bases). CDR3 length: 14 residues. Germline loops: CDR1 SGHRS, CDR2 YFSETQ. V lost 3 bases, J lost 1 base, and 10 bases lay in between. DNA of the CDR3: TGCGCCAGCAGCTCCGGACAGCCGAACACTGAAGCTTTCTTT. Its protein product is CASSSGQPNTEAFF.

This chain connects TRBV7-9 to TRBJ1-5; tentative D call: TRBD1 (6 bases). The CDR3 is 14 residues long. The germline V gene has CDR1 SEHNR and CDR2 FQNEAQ (reference sequence). Trimming took off 5 bases at V and 7 bases at J, with 15 bases between the two ends. The CDR3 nucleotides are TGTGCCAGCAGCCGCCGGGGGGCAGAACAGCCCCAGCATTTT. Translation gives CASSRRGAEQPQHF.

The CDR3 coding sequence is TGTGCCAGCAGTGATGTAGAGGGCGAGCAGTACTTC. The encoded protein is CASSDVEGEQYF. The chain couples TRBV9 to TRBJ2-7; possible D gene TRBD2, 5 bases. The CDR3 extends over 12 amino acids. The germline gives CDR1 SGDLS, CDR2 YYNGEE. V was trimmed by 5 bases and J by 6 bases, leaving 12 bases between them.

V usage is TRBV6-5 and J usage is TRBJ2-7, with 7 positions matching TRBD1. The CDR3 is 12 amino acids. Germline V gene lookup returns CDR1 MNHEY and CDR2 SVGAGI. CDR3 sequence reads: CAGQEDPYEQYF. DNA for the CDR3: TGTGCAGGACAGGAGGACCCCTACGAGCAGTACTTC.

The J gene is TRBJ1-1, the V gene TRBV7-9; no clear D gene. The CDR3 totals 15 residues. V dropped 5 bases and J dropped 10 bases, with 23 bases sitting between them. Germline V gene sequence: CDR1 SEHNR, CDR2 FQNEAQ (reference sequence). The CDR3 nucleotides are TGTGCCAGCAGCCTCGACGGGTCTGATGATGTCGGAGCTTTCTTT. Protein product: CASSLDGSDDVGAFF.

The rearrangement links TRBV20-1 to TRBJ1-1; unclear D gene. The germline V gene encodes CDR1 DFQATT and CDR2 SNEGSKA (reference sequence). The CDR3 loop spans 11 amino acids. Trimming took off 2 bases at V and 5 bases at J, with 6 bases between the two ends. The CDR3 protein is CSARQETEAFF. In DNA, the CDR3 is TGCAGTGCTAGACAGGAAACTGAAGCTTTCTTT.

The chain links TRBV6-4 to TRBJ1-5, with D maybe TRBD1 (6 bases). Trimming stripped 3 bases from V and 2 bases from J, with 8 bases between. The CDR3 length is 14 residues. Germline V gene lookup returns CDR1 MRHNA and CDR2 SNTAGT. CDR3 amino acids: CASSEQGGNQPQHF. The CDR3 region has the DNA TGTGCCAGCAGTGAACAGGGAGGCAATCAGCCCCAGCATTTT.

J is TRBJ2-3 and V is TRBV5-1; 9 bases align to TRBD1. V trimming: 4 bases; J trimming: 4 bases; junction bases outside the gene matches: 4. The CDR3 is 14 residues long. Germline lookup yields CDR1 SGHRS and CDR2 YFSETQ. The DNA of the CDR3 is TGCGCCAGCAGCCCGGACAGGGGAGCAGATACGCAGTATTTT. Protein sequence: CASSPDRGADTQYF.

This rearrangement joins TRBV29-1 to TRBJ1-1; no clear D gene. Trimming took off 6 bases at V and 1 base at J, with 3 bases between the two ends. The CDR3 runs 10 residues. CDR1 and CDR2 (germline): SQVTM, ANQGSEA. Written as DNA, the CDR3 is TGCAGCGTCGGGAACACTGAAGCTTTCTTT. Amino acid sequence: CSVGNTEAFF.

This CDR3 is CASSTRGTLREQYF. For the CDR3, the DNA is TGTGCCAGCAGCACTAGGGGGACCCTCAGGGAGCAGTACTTC. The rearrangement joins TRBV13 to TRBJ2-7; D might be TRBD1 (6 bases). From germline, CDR1 is PRHDT and CDR2 FYEKMQ (reference sequence). This CDR3 region has 14 residues. Trimming shortened V by 5 bases and J by 7 bases, and 18 bases separated the two germline ends. Filled out from reference TRBV13 and TRBJ2-7, the complete variable domain reads AAGVIQSPRHLIKEKRETATLKCYPIPRHDTVYWYQQGPGQDPQFLISFYEKMQSDKGSIPDRFSAQQFSDYHSELNMSSLELGDSALYFCASSTRGTLREQYFGPGTRLTVT.

This clone was seen only once. CDR3 residues: CASSITPRAEAFF. The CDR3 coding sequence is TGTGCCAGCAGTATCACTCCCAGGGCAGAAGCTTTCTTT. The chain has TRBV27 and TRBJ1-1, with D perhaps matching TRBD1 (5 bases). The CDR3 is 13 residues long. CDR1 is MNHEY and CDR2 is SMNVEV in the germline V gene (reference sequence). V was trimmed by 5 bases and J by 8 bases, leaving 15 bases between them.